These 31 T cell receptor beta chains were all obtained from the same sample, sequenced in a study of blood T cell repertoires in COVID-19. The protocol was immunoSEQ multiplex PCR, while the TCRdb copy is restricted to in-frame clones and leaves out a portion. The sample carries about 170,000 clones, approximately 85% recorded once. The sequenced material came from peripheral blood. All receptors derive from a woman aged 80 or older with COVID-19, enrolled during active disease.

The V and J genes are TRBV27 and TRBJ1-4; possible D gene TRBD1, 5 bases. The CDR3 covers 20 residues. Germline values: CDR1 MNHEY, CDR2 SMNVEV (reference sequence). Trimming removed 2 bases from V and 0 bases from J, with 22 bases in between. As DNA, the CDR3 is TGTGCCAGCAGTTTACTCCCCCCGGGGGGAGGGTTTGCAACTAATGAAAAACTGTTTTTT. Protein: CASSLLPPGGGFATNEKLFF.

This chain connects TRBV18 to TRBJ1-1; D ambiguous. Per germline, CDR1 KGHSH and CDR2 LQKENI. The CDR3 runs to 14 residues. The ends were cut back, 4 bases at V and 1 base at J, with 10 bases in the middle. CDR3 protein: CASSLTSGNTEAFF. CDR3 sequence (DNA): TGTGCCAGCTCACTCACCTCAGGGAACACTGAAGCTTTCTTT.

The chain joins TRBV5-1 to TRBJ2-1; TRBD2 aligns across 9 bases. CDR1 is SGHRS, CDR2 YFSETQ, per germline. Losses at the gene ends were 5 bases for V and 8 bases for J; bases not matched to a gene: 14. The CDR3 sequence is 16 residues long. DNA of the CDR3: TGCGCCAGCAGAACACCCCTAGCGGGAATTTCGGATGAGCAGTTCTTC. Amino acids: CASRTPLAGISDEQFF.

This chain links TRBV28 with TRBJ1-4; D unclear. The CDR3 runs to 11 residues. V was cut by 6 bases and J by 7 bases, with 6 bases left in between. Germline lookup yields CDR1 MDHEN and CDR2 SYDVKM. The CDR3 nucleotides are TGTGCCAGCAGGGCCCCTGAAAAACTGTTTTTT. Amino acids: CASRAPEKLFF.

The chain recombines TRBV4-3 with TRBJ2-1, with 13 bases aligning to TRBD2. This CDR3 comprises 15 residues. Germline loops: CDR1 LGHNA, CDR2 YSLEER. The V segment lost 3 bases and the J segment 8 bases; nucleotides outside the gene matches: 4. CDR3 in amino acids: CASSQAGLAGDEQFF. The CDR3 DNA reads as TGCGCCAGCAGCCAGGCTGGACTAGCGGGGGATGAGCAGTTCTTC.

This chain connects TRBV18 to TRBJ1-1; D is unclear. The ends were cut back, 5 bases at V and 1 base at J, with 11 bases in the middle. Per the germline V gene, CDR1 is KGHSH and CDR2 is LQKENI. There are 14 residues in the CDR3. The CDR3, as DNA: TGTGCCAGCTCATCTTACACACGGAACACTGAAGCTTTCTTT. Its protein is CASSSYTRNTEAFF.

V is TRBV4-2 and J is TRBJ2-5; D might be TRBD2 (6 bases). The CDR3 length is 16 residues. Trimming took off 1 base at V and 5 bases at J, with 17 bases between the two ends. Germline V gene lookup returns CDR1 LGHNA and CDR2 YNFKEQ. CDR3 region: CASSQGWSREVETQYF. The CDR3 region has the DNA TGTGCCAGCAGCCAAGGGTGGTCTAGGGAGGTGGAGACCCAGTACTTC.

This chain connects TRBV7-6 to TRBJ2-4; possibly TRBD1 for D (5 bases). The length of the CDR3 is 16 residues. Trimming took 5 bases from V and 6 from J, leaving 20 bases between them. Germline-derived CDR1 and CDR2 are SGHVS and FNYEAQ. CDR3 coding DNA: TGTGCCAGCAGCCGCACGGCTACAGGAAGGTTAAACATTCAGTACTTC. Translation gives CASSRTATGRLNIQYF.

V gene TRBV5-1 combines with J gene TRBJ1-4; no clear D. The CDR3 totals 14 residues. Trimming pared 4 bases from V and 12 bases from J, leaving 19 bases between. Per germline, CDR1 SGHRS and CDR2 YFSETQ. This chain's CDR3 is CASSTGRASGELFF. The CDR3 bases are TGCGCCAGCAGCACCGGGAGAGCTTCTGGGGAACTGTTTTTT.

The chain uses TRBV10-1 and TRBJ1-6; the D is unclear. The CDR3 loop spans 14 amino acids. Germline CDR1 is WNHNN and CDR2 is SYGVQD (reference sequence). The V end was cut by 3 bases, the J end by 5 bases, with 8 bases between. The CDR3 DNA sequence: TGCGCCAGCAGTGAAAACAGAAATAATTCACCCCTCCACTTT. Its protein product is CASSENRNNSPLHF.

The chain recombines TRBV19 with TRBJ2-1; 10 bases line up with TRBD1. This CDR3 is 14 amino acids long. V was clipped by 7 bases and J by 6 bases; unmatched bases: 6. In germline, CDR1 is LNHDA, CDR2 SQIVND (reference sequence). The CDR3 spells CASTQGTGVNEQFF. The CDR3 bases are TGTGCCAGTACCCAGGGGACAGGGGTCAATGAGCAGTTCTTC.

The chain links TRBV19 to TRBJ2-4; D is uncertain. The V gene's germline CDR1 is LNHDA and CDR2 SQIVND (reference sequence). This CDR3 contains 13 residues. V dropped 6 bases and J dropped 9 bases, with 15 bases sitting between them. CDR3 nucleotides: TGTGCCAGTAGCCCGTCCTGGTGGAGCATTCAGTACTTC. It translates to CASSPSWWSIQYF. Full variable domain (outside the CDR3, taken from reference TRBV19 and TRBJ2-4): DGGITQSPKYLFRKEGQNVTLSCEQNLNHDAMYWYRQDPGQGLRLIYYSQIVNDFQKGDIAEGYSVSREKKESFPLTVTSAQKNPTAFYLCASSPSWWSIQYFGAGTRLSVL.

This chain connects TRBV5-1 to TRBJ2-1, with D possibly being TRBD1 (6 bases). V was shortened by 6 bases and J by 4 bases, with 20 bases between the two germline ends. Looked up from germline, CDR1 is SGHRS and CDR2 is YFSETQ. The CDR3 runs to 16 residues. CDR3 region: CASTRVGAAAYNEQFF. The CDR3 DNA is TGCGCCAGCACCCGTGTGGGGGCTGCCGCGTACAATGAGCAGTTCTTC.

The rearrangement uses TRBV3-1 (or the pseudogene TRBV3-2) and TRBJ2-6; the D gene is possibly TRBD1 (6 bases). Trimming took 2 bases from V and 1 from J, leaving 12 bases between them. The CDR3 is 17 amino acids. The V gene's germline CDR1 is LGHDT and CDR2 YNNKEL (reference sequence). In DNA form, the CDR3 reads TGTGCCAGCAGCCAAAGGACAGTCGTATCTGGGGCCAACGTCCTGACTTTC. The encoded protein is CASSQRTVVSGANVLTF.

This rearrangement joins TRBV6-5 to TRBJ2-1; 7 bases are a match to TRBD1. Germline V gene data show CDR1 as MNHEY and CDR2 as SVGAGI. The ends lost 6 bases at V and 12 bases at J; junction bases unmatched: 5. The CDR3 has 11 residues. This CDR3 reads CASRTGTAQFF. The CDR3 coding sequence is TGTGCCAGCAGAACCGGGACAGCGCAGTTCTTC.

This rearrangement joins TRBV7-3 to TRBJ2-2, with 12 bases fitting TRBD2. The CDR3 consists of 16 residues. The V and J ends lost 5 bases and 4 bases, in that order; junction bases with no gene match: 5. Germline lookup yields CDR1 SGHTA and CDR2 FQGTGA. The CDR3 DNA sequence: TGTGCCAGCAGCCCCGGACTAGCGGGAATCACCGGGGAGCTGTTTTTT. Amino acid sequence: CASSPGLAGITGELFF.

The CDR3 here is CASSLQDSNTEAFF. Written as DNA, the CDR3 is TGCGCCAGCAGCTTGCAGGACTCGAACACTGAAGCTTTCTTT. This rearrangement joins TRBV5-1 to TRBJ1-1; D unclear. There are 14 residues in the CDR3. CDR1 is SGHRS, CDR2 YFSETQ, per germline. V lost 1 base to trimming and J lost 1 base, with 8 bases between them.

The rearrangement links TRBV10-3 to TRBJ1-2; tentative D call: TRBD1 (6 bases). CDR1 is ENHRY, CDR2 SYGVKD, per germline. Trimming shortened V by 11 bases and J by 4 bases, and 23 bases separated the two germline ends. This CDR3 has 15 amino acids. The CDR3 nucleotides are TGTGCCGTCCGGGGGGCGGGGACCGATAGCTATGGCTACACCTTC. Amino acid sequence: CAVRGAGTDSYGYTF.

The chain joins TRBV4-1 to TRBJ1-1; TRBD1 is a possible D gene (5 bases). V lost 1 base, J lost 5 bases, and 14 bases lay in between. The CDR3 sequence is 15 residues long. Looked up from germline, CDR1 is MGHRA and CDR2 is YSYEKL. The CDR3 DNA is TGCGCCAGCAGCCAAGCTAGGGGTATTGAGACTGAAGCTTTCTTT. Residues: CASSQARGIETEAFF.

The chain combines TRBV30 with TRBJ1-2; 7 bases agree with TRBD1. Germline CDR1 GTSNPN, CDR2 SVGIG (reference sequence). The trim removed 4 bases at V and 3 bases at J, leaving 20 bases unmatched. CDR3 size: 18 residues. In DNA, the CDR3 is TGTGCCTGGACCTATCCACAACGAGGGGGCCCTACTTACTATGGCTACACCTTC. It translates to CAWTYPQRGGPTYYGYTF.

This sequence joins TRBV7-2 and TRBJ1-3; D remains unclear. Trimming removed 1 base at V and 8 bases at J, with 9 bases between. CDR3 length equals 13 residues. The germline V gene encodes CDR1 SGHTA and CDR2 FQGNSA. This CDR3 is CASSLGFGDTIYF. The CDR3 nucleotides are TGTGCCAGCAGCTTAGGTTTCGGGGACACCATATATTTT.

The rearrangement links TRBV5-1 to TRBJ2-3, with D maybe TRBD1 (6 bases). The CDR3 spans 14 residues. Germline V gene lookup returns CDR1 SGHRS and CDR2 YFSETQ. Trimming took off 4 bases at V and 4 bases at J, with 13 bases between the two ends. CDR3 sequence: CASSPGQNADTQYF. The DNA for the CDR3 is TGCGCCAGCAGCCCGGGACAAAATGCAGATACGCAGTATTTT.

V is TRBV7-9 and J is TRBJ2-7; 7 bases are shared with TRBD2. Germline CDR1 SEHNR, CDR2 FQNEAQ (reference sequence). Losses at the gene ends were 6 bases for V and 4 bases for J; bases not matched to a gene: 12. The CDR3 is 15 residues long. This CDR3 is CASSLGRPEAYEQYF. The DNA of the CDR3 is TGTGCCAGCAGTCTCGGGAGGCCAGAAGCATACGAGCAGTACTTC.

This rearrangement joins TRBV10-3 to TRBJ2-7; 9 bases map to TRBD1. V lost 8 bases, J lost 2 bases, and 7 bases stayed unmatched. CDR1 and CDR2 (germline): ENHRY, SYGVKD. The CDR3 covers 14 residues. The CDR3 nucleotides read TGTGCCATCGCCGGGACAGGGAAGACCTACGAGCAGTACTTC. Amino acids: CAIAGTGKTYEQYF.

This clone was found once. The V gene is TRBV14, the J gene TRBJ2-3, with 11 bases aligning to TRBD2. Trimming cost V 5 bases and J 2 bases; bases outside gene matches: 6. Germline V gene data show CDR1 as SGHDN and CDR2 as FVKESK. The CDR3 runs 16 residues. This CDR3 is CASSLGLAVATDTQYF. The CDR3 region has the DNA TGTGCCAGCAGCTTGGGACTAGCGGTAGCCACAGATACGCAGTATTTT.

This clone was found a few times. The chain joins TRBV5-8 to TRBJ1-5; the match to TRBD1 covers 10 bases. The germline V gene encodes CDR1 SGHTS and CDR2 YDEGEE. The V segment lost 2 bases and the J segment 3 bases; nucleotides outside the gene matches: 5. CDR3 length equals 16 residues. CDR3 nucleotides: TGTGCCAGCAGCTTTAGGGACAGGGGCTCCAATCAGCCCCAGCATTTT. This gives the protein CASSFRDRGSNQPQHF. The entire variable domain, with the rest obtained from reference TRBV5-8 and TRBJ1-5, is as follows: EAGVTQSPTHLIKTRGQQATLRCSPISGHTSVYWYQQALGLGLQFLLWYDEGEERNRGNFPPRFSGRQFPNYSSELNVNALELEDSALYLCASSFRDRGSNQPQHFGDGTRLSIL.

For the CDR3, the DNA is TGTGCCAGCAGCCTACTAGGGCAAACCTACGAGCAGTACTTC. Translated: CASSLLGQTYEQYF. The V call is TRBV28, the J call TRBJ2-7; possible D gene TRBD2, 5 bases. The ends were cut back, 6 bases at V and 2 bases at J, with 14 bases in the middle. The CDR3 consists of 14 residues. The germline V gene has CDR1 MDHEN and CDR2 SYDVKM.

The V call is TRBV5-1, the J call TRBJ2-5; maybe TRBD1 (6 bases). This CDR3 has 13 amino acids. V lost 1 base and J 5 bases, leaving 9 bases between the germline ends. Germline V gene sequence: CDR1 SGHRS, CDR2 YFSETQ. The CDR3 DNA follows: TGCGCCAGCAGCTTGTCTAGGGGGGAGACCCAGTACTTC. This translates into CASSLSRGETQYF.

V gene TRBV11-2 combines with J gene TRBJ2-1; 9 positions agree with TRBD2. The CDR3 covers 17 residues. Trimming removed 5 bases from V and 8 bases from J; junction bases left unmatched: 16. Germline V gene lookup returns CDR1 SGHAT and CDR2 FQNNGV. The CDR3 loop is CASSTRHQRGVRDEQFF. CDR3 DNA: TGTGCCAGCAGCACCCGGCATCAGCGGGGGGTCCGGGATGAGCAGTTCTTC.

The chain recombines TRBV30 with TRBJ2-5; 7 bases are a match to TRBD2. Germline V gene data show CDR1 as GTSNPN and CDR2 as SVGIG (reference sequence). This CDR3 has 14 residues. V was clipped by 0 bases and J by 5 bases; unmatched bases: 6. The CDR3 spells CAWSVGGGGETQYF. CDR3 in DNA: TGTGCCTGGAGTGTGGGCGGGGGAGGGGAGACCCAGTACTTC.

This chain uses TRBV24-1 with TRBJ2-3, with TRBD1 identical over 7 bases. CDR1 KGHDR and CDR2 SFDVKD come from the germline V gene. With V trimmed by 3 bases and J by 4 bases, 6 bases remained unmatched. This CDR3 is 15 amino acids long. The DNA of the CDR3 is TGTGCCACCAGTGATGTACAGGGGACCGCAGATACGCAGTATTTT. Protein: CATSDVQGTADTQYF.